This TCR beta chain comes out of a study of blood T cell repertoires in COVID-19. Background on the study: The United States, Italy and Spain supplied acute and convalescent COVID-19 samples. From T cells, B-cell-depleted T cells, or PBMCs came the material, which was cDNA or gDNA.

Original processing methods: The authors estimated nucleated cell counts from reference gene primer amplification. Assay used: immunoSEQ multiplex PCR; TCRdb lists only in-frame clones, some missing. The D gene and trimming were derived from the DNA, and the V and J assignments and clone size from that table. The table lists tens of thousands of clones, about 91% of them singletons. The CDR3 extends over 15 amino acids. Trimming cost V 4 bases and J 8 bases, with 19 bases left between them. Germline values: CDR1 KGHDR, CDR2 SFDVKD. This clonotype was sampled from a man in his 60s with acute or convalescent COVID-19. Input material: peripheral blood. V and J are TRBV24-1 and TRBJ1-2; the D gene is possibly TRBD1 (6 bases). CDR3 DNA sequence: TGTGCCACCAGTGACCCTCGACAGGCTCCCCAAGGCTACACCTTC. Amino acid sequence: CATSDPRQAPQGYTF.